This T cell receptor beta chain was captured by sequencing in a study of T cell responses to AZD1222 COVID-19 vaccine. As for the study in general: Pooled samples include second doses given at about 4 or 12 weeks. The study, taken as a whole, reports: Most donors were white British and more were female, and clonal diversity was possibly underestimated. When two AZD1222 doses had been given, Spike-specific TCR breadth and depth rose.

Details on this clone: Its cognate antigen is unknown. This sample also contains other DNA sequences that code for the same CDR3.

From germline, CDR1 is KGHSH and CDR2 LQKENI. Trimming cost V 4 bases and J 1 base, with 1 base left between them. The CDR3 spans 11 residues. Some clones are missing from TCRdb's copy, which holds only in-frame ones; the method was immunoSEQ multiplex PCR. The table has under 200,000 clones, just over 90% seen once; the top ten hold 3.9%. The source of this sequence is an adult in good health. V and J are TRBV18 and TRBJ2-5; D is undetermined. Here the sequenced sample was peripheral blood, taken on day 0 of AZD1222 vaccination. The CDR3 DNA follows: TGTGCCAGCTCACTCCAAGAGACCCAGTACTTC. It yields the protein CASSLQETQYF.